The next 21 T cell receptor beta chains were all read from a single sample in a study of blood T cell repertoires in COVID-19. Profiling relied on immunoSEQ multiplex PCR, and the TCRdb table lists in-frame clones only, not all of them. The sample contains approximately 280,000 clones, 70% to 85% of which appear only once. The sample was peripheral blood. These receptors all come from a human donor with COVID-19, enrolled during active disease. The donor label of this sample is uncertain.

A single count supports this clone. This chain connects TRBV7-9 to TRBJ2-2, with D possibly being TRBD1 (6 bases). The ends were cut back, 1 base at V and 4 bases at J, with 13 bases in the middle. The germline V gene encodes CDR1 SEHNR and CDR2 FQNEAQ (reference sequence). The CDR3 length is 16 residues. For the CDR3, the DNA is TGTGCCAGCAGCTTAGATGACCACAGGGCCACCGGGGAGCTGTTTTTT. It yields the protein CASSLDDHRATGELFF.

The CDR3 is CASGLAGGFSYNEQFF. CDR3 DNA: TGCGCCAGCGGCCTAGCGGGAGGGTTCTCCTACAATGAGCAGTTCTTC. The chain employs TRBV10-2 and TRBJ2-1; 12 positions agree with TRBD2. This CDR3 has 16 residues. The V and J ends lost 8 bases and 0 bases, in that order; junction bases with no gene match: 5. Germline V gene lookup returns CDR1 WSHSY and CDR2 SAAADI.

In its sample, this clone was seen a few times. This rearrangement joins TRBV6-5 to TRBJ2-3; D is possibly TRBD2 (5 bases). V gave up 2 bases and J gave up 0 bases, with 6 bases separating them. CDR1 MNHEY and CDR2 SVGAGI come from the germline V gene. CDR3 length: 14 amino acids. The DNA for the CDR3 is TGTGCCAGCAGTTACGGCGGGAGCACAGATACGCAGTATTTT. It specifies CASSYGGSTDTQYF.

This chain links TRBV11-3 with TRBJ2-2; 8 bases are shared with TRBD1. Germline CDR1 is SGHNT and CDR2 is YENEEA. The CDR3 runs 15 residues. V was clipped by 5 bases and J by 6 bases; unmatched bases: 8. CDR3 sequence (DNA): TGTGCCAGCAGCCCCCGGACAGGGTGGTCCGGGGAGCTGTTTTTT. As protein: CASSPRTGWSGELFF.

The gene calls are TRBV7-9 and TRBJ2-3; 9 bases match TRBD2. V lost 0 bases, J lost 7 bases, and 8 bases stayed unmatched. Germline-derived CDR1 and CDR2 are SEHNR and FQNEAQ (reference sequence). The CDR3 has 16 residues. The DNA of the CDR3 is TGTGCCAGCAGCTTAGCCGGGGGGCTAGCGGGAAATACGCAGTATTTT. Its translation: CASSLAGGLAGNTQYF.

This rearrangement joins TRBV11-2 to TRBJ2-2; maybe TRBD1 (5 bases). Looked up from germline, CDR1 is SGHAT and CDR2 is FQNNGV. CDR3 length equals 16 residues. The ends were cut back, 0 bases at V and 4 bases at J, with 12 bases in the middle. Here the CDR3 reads CASSLDLGVATGELFF. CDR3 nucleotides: TGTGCCAGCAGCTTAGATTTAGGGGTAGCCACCGGGGAGCTGTTTTTT.

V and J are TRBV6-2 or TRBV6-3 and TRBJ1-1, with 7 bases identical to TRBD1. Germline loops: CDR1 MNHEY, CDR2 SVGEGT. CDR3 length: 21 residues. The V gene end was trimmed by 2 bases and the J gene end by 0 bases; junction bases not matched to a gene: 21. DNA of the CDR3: TGTGCCAGCAGTTACCCGACAGGGCGACGGTTCCGGGACAAAATGAACACTGAAGCTTTCTTT. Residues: CASSYPTGRRFRDKMNTEAFF.

Here the CDR3 reads CASSLQGFYGYTF. The CDR3 DNA reads TGTGCCAGCAGTTTACAGGGCTTCTATGGCTACACCTTC. The chain couples TRBV12-3 or TRBV12-4 to TRBJ1-2; weak D call: TRBD1 (5 bases). The CDR3 loop spans 13 amino acids. The ends were cut back, 2 bases at V and 4 bases at J, with 8 bases in the middle.

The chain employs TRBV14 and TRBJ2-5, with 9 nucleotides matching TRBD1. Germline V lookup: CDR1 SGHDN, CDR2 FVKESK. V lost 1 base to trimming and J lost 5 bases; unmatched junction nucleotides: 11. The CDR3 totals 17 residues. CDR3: CASSQAPRTGVQETQYF. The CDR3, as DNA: TGTGCCAGCAGCCAAGCTCCCCGGACAGGGGTACAGGAGACCCAGTACTTC.

CDR3 nucleotides: TGTGCCAGTAGTAAGCGGGTTGGGGGCGAGCAGTACTTC. This sequence encodes CASSKRVGGEQYF. V is TRBV19 and J is TRBJ2-7; maybe TRBD2 (6 bases). The germline gives CDR1 LNHDA, CDR2 SQIVND (reference sequence). The CDR3 is 13 amino acids. V gave up 4 bases and J gave up 6 bases, with 13 bases separating them.

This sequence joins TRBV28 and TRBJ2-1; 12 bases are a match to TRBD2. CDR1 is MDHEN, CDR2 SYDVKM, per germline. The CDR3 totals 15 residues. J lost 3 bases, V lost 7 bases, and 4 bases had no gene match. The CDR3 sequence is CASTGTSGYYNEQFF. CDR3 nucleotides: TGTGCCAGCACCGGGACTAGCGGGTACTACAATGAGCAGTTCTTC.

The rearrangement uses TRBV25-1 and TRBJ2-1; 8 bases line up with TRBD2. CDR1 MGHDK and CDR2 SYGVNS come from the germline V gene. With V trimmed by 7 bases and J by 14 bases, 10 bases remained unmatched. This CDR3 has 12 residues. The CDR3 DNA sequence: TGTGCCAGCACTGGGGGACTAGGACAAAAGTTCTTC. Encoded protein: CASTGGLGQKFF. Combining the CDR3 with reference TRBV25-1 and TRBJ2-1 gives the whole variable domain EADIYQTPRYLVIGTGKKITLECSQTMGHDKMYWYQQDPGMELHLIHYSYGVNSTEKGDLSSESTVSRIRTEHFPLTLESARPSHTSQYLCASTGGLGQKFFGPGTRLTVL.

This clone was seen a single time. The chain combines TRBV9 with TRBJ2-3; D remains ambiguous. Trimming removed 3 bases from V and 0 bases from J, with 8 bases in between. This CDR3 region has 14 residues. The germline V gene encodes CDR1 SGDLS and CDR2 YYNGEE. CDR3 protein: CASSGRASTDTQYF. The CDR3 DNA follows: TGTGCCAGCAGCGGGAGAGCCAGCACAGATACGCAGTATTTT.

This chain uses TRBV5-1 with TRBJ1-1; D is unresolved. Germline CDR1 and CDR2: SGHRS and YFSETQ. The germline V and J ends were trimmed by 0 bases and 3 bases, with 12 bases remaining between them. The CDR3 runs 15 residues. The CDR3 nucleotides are TGCGCCAGCAGCTTGGAGGCGGCCGGGGACACTGAAGCTTTCTTT. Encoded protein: CASSLEAAGDTEAFF.

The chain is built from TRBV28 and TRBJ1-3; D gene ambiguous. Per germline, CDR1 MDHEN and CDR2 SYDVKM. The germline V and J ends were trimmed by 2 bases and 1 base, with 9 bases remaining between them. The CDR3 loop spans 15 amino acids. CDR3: CASSLIAGSGNTIYF. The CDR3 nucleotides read TGTGCCAGCAGTTTAATAGCGGGGTCTGGAAACACCATATATTTT.

The CDR3 nucleotides are TGTGCCAGCAGCGTAGATGCAGATCAGCCCCAGCATTTT. Translating it yields CASSVDADQPQHF. The gene calls are TRBV9 and TRBJ1-5; no clear D gene. The V end lost 0 bases, the J end lost 5 bases, and 6 bases lay between the germline ends. Germline V lookup: CDR1 SGDLS, CDR2 YYNGEE. This CDR3 is 13 amino acids long.

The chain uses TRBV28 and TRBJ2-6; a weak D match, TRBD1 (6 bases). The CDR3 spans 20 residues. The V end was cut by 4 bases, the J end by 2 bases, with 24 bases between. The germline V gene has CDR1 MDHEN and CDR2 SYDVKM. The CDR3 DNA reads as TGTGCCAGCAGTTCCCCCTTACAGGGATTAACGAGTACTGGGGCCAACGTCCTGACTTTC. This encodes CASSSPLQGLTSTGANVLTF. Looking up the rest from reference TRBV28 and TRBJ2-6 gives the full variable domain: DVKVTQSSRYLVKRTGEKVFLECVQDMDHENMFWYRQDPGLGLRLIYFSYDVKMKEKGDIPEGYSVSREKKERFSLILESASTNQTSMYLCASSSPLQGLTSTGANVLTFGAGSRLTVL.

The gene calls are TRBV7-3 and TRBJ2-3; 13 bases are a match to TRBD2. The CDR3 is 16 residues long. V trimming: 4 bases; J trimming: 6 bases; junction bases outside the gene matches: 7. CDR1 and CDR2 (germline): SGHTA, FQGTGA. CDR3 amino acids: CASSSLLAGGMDTQYF. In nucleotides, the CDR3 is TGTGCCAGCAGCTCCTTACTAGCGGGAGGGATGGATACGCAGTATTTT.

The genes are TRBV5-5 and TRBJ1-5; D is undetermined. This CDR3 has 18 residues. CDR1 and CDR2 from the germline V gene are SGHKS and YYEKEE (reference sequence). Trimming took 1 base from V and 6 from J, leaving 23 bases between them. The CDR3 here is CASSLSYKVLYPGQPQHF. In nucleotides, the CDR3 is TGTGCCAGCAGCTTGTCCTATAAGGTCTTATATCCAGGTCAGCCCCAGCATTTT.

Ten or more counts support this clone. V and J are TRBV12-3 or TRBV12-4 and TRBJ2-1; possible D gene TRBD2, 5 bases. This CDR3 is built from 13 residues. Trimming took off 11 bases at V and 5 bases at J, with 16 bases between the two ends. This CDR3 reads CAARSGINNEQFF. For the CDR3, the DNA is TGTGCCGCCAGGAGCGGCATCAACAATGAGCAGTTCTTC.

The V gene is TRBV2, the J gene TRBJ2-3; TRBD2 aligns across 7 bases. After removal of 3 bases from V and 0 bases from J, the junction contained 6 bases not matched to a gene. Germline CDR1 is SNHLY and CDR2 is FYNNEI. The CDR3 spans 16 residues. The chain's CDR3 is CASSDPAGVSTDTQYF. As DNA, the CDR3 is TGTGCCAGCAGTGATCCGGCGGGAGTTAGCACAGATACGCAGTATTTT. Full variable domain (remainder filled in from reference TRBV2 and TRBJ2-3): EPEVTQTPSHQVTQMGQEVILRCVPISNHLYFYWYRQILGQKVEFLVSFYNNEISEKSEIFDDQFSVERPDGSNFTLKIRSTKLEDSAMYFCASSDPAGVSTDTQYFGPGTRLTVL.